Listed here are 3 T cell receptor beta chains from one sample, sequenced in a study of identical twins. TCRdb fed the 5' RACE reads into MiXCR, producing one record per CDR3 protein. The sample consists of 700,000 or so distinct CDR3 sequences, over 8.5% of them appearing once. This same sample was also taken into another study, of yellow fever vaccine responses in identical twins.

Source material: PBMCs. These receptors originate from a woman younger than 30 in good health.

The rearrangement joins TRBV12-3 or TRBV12-4 to TRBJ2-7; D possibly corresponds to TRBD2 (6 bases). CDR3 size: 12 residues. The ends were cut back, 4 bases at V and 5 bases at J, with 9 bases in the middle. The CDR3 here is CASSWRRDEQYF. The CDR3 DNA reads TGTGCCAGCAGTTGGAGGAGGGACGAGCAGTACTTC.

This clonotype was counted only a few times. This chain connects TRBV12-3 or TRBV12-4 to TRBJ1-2, with D possibly being TRBD1 (6 bases). V was shortened by 6 bases and J by 6 bases, with 14 bases between the two germline ends. The CDR3 extends over 13 amino acids. The CDR3 nucleotides read TGTGCCAGCAGACCAACAGGGAGGAATGGCTACACCTTC. Protein sequence: CASRPTGRNGYTF.

The rearrangement uses TRBV11-2 and TRBJ2-5; 9 bases align to TRBD1. CDR3 length: 15 amino acids. CDR1 and CDR2 from the germline V gene are SGHAT and FQNNGV. The V segment lost 6 bases and the J segment 4 bases; nucleotides outside the gene matches: 9. In DNA, the CDR3 is TGTGCCAGCAGAGCCTCCGGGACAGGGCGAGAGACCCAGTACTTC. It encodes CASRASGTGRETQYF.